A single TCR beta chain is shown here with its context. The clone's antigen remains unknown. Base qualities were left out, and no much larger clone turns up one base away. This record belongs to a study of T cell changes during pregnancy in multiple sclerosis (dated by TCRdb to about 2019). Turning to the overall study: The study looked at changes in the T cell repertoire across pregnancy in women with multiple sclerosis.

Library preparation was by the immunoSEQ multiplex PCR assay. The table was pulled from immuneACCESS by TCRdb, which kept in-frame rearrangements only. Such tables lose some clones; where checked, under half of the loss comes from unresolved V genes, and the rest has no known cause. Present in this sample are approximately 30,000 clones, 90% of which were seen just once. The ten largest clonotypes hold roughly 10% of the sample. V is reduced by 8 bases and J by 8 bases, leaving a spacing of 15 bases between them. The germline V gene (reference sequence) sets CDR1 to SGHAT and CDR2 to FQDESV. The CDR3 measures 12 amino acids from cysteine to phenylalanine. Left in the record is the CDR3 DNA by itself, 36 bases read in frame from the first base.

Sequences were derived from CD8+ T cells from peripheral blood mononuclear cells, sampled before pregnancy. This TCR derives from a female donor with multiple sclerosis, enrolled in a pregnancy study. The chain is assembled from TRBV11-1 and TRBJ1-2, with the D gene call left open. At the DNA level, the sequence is TGTGCCAGCCGAACGGCTGGCGGCGGCTACACCTTC. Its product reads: CASRTAGGGYTF.